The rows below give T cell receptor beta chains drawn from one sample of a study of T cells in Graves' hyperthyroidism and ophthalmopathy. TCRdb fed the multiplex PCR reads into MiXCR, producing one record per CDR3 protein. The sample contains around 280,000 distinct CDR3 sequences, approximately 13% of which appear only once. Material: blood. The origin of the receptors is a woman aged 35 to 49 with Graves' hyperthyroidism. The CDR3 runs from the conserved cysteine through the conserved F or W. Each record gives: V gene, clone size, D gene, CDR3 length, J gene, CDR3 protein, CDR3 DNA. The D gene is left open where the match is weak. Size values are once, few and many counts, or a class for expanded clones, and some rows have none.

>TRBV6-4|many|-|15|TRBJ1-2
CASSPLPGGAYGYTF
TGTGCCAGCAGTCCCTTACCCGGCGGGGCCTATGGCTACACCTTC
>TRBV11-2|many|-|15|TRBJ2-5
CASSLGWGSQETQYF
TGTGCCAGCAGCTTAGGTTGGGGCAGCCAAGAGACCCAGTACTTC
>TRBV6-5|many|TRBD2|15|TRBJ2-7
CASSYNRLAGDEQYF
TGTGCCAGCAGTTACAATCGACTAGCGGGAGACGAGCAGTACTTC
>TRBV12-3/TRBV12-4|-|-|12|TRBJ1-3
CATDTSGNTIYF
TGTGCCACCGACACCTCTGGAAACACCATATATTTT
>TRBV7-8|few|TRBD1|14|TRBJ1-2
CASSFRQGRGGYTF
TGTGCCAGCAGCTTCCGACAGGGAAGAGGGGGCTACACCTTC
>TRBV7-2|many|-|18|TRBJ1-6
CASSLGGGYPRDNSPLHF
TGTGCCAGCAGCTTAGGAGGCGGATACCCGAGGGATAATTCACCCCTCCACTTT
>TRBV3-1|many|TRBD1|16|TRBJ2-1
CASSPYRDRGYNEQFF
TGTGCCAGCAGCCCCTACCGGGACAGGGGCTACAATGAGCAGTTCTTC
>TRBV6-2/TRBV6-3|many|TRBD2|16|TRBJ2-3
CASSPWEAGDVDTQYF
TGTGCCAGCAGTCCTTGGGAAGCGGGAGATGTTGATACGCAGTATTTT
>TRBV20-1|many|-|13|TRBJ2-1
CSASGLENNEQFF
TGCAGTGCCTCCGGGCTAGAAAACAATGAGCAGTTCTTC
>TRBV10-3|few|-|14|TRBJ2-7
CAISVPTRDYEQYF
TGTGCCATCAGCGTGCCGACCAGGGATTACGAGCAGTACTTC
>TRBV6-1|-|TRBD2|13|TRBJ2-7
CASSYSGSGEQYF
TGTGCCAGCAGTTATAGCGGGAGCGGGGAGCAGTACTTC
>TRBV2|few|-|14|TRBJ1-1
CASKGGEGYTEAFF
TGTGCCAGCAAGGGCGGGGAAGGCTACACTGAAGCTTTCTTT
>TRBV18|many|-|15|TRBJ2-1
CASSRPGLPYNEQFF
TGTGCCAGCTCACGACCGGGACTCCCTTACAATGAGCAGTTCTTC
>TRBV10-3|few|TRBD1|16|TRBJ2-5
CAISGGTGGSGETQYF
TGTGCCATCAGTGGGGGAACAGGGGGGAGCGGAGAGACCCAGTACTTC
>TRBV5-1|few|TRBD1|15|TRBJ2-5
CASSAGQGAQETQYF
TGCGCCAGCAGCGCGGGACAGGGGGCCCAAGAGACCCAGTACTTC
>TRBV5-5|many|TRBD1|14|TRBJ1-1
CASSGTGVGTEAFF
TGTGCCAGCAGCGGAACAGGGGTAGGCACTGAAGCTTTCTTT
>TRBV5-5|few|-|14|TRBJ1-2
CASSMQGSNYGYTF
TGTGCCAGCAGCATGCAGGGTTCTAACTATGGCTACACCTTC
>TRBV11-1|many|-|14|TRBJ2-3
CASSLSFGADTQYF
TGTGCCAGCAGCTTATCTTTCGGGGCGGATACGCAGTATTTT
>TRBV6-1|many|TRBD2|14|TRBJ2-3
CASRGSGTSYTQYF
TGTGCCAGCCGAGGTAGCGGGACAAGTTATACGCAGTATTTT
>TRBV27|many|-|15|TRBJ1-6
CASSPTGSYNSPLHF
TGTGCCAGCAGCCCGACCGGGAGCTATAATTCACCCCTCCACTTT
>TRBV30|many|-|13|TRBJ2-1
CAWSSSNYNEQFF
TGTGCCTGGAGTTCTAGCAACTACAATGAGCAGTTCTTC
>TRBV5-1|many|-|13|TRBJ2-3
CASSLGPEATQYF
TGCGCCAGCAGCTTGGGGCCCGAGGCTACGCAGTATTTT
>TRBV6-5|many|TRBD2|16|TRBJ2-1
CASSSGSGRARNEQFF
TGTGCCAGCAGTTCGGGTAGCGGGAGGGCTCGGAATGAGCAGTTCTTC
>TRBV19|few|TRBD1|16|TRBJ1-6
CASSTTTGGFGSPLHF
TGTGCCAGTAGTACAACAACAGGGGGCTTTGGTTCACCCCTCCACTTT
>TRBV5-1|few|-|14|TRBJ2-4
CASSVDSGGFVQYF
TGCGCCAGCAGCGTTGATTCAGGGGGGTTCGTTCAGTACTTC
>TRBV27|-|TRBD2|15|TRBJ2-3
CASSTGAGAIDTQYF
TGTGCCAGCAGTACTGGGGCGGGAGCTATAGATACGCAGTATTTT
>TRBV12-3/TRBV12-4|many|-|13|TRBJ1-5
CASKGYSNQPQHF
TGTGCCAGCAAGGGGTATAGCAATCAGCCCCAGCATTTT
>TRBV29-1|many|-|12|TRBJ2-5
CSVEFSQETQYF
TGCAGCGTTGAATTCAGTCAAGAGACCCAGTACTTC
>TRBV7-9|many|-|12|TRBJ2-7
CASSSESSEQYF
TGTGCCAGCAGCTCTGAGAGCTCCGAGCAGTACTTC
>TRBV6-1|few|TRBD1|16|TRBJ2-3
CASRKTGTGPADTQYF
TGTGCCAGCAGAAAGACCGGGACAGGGCCGGCGGATACGCAGTATTTT
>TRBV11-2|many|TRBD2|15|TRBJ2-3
CASSTGLAGTDTQYF
TGTGCCAGCAGCACTGGACTAGCGGGCACAGATACGCAGTATTTT
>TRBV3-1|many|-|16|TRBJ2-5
CASSPPRGLTEETQYF
TGTGCCAGCAGCCCTCCGCGGGGTTTAACGGAAGAGACCCAGTACTTC
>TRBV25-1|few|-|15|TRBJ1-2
CASSELIGREDGYTF
TGTGCCAGCAGTGAATTAATAGGCAGGGAGGATGGCTACACCTTC
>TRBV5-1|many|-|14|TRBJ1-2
CASSSQSVNYGYTF
TGCGCCAGCAGCTCTCAATCCGTTAACTATGGCTACACCTTC
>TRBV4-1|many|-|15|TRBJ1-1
CASSQAVSKPTEAFF
TGCGCCAGCAGCCAGGCTGTATCTAAGCCGACTGAAGCTTTCTTT
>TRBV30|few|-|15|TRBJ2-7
CAWSVRAPPNGWQYF
TGTGCCTGGAGTGTACGAGCACCCCCAAACGGGTGGCAGTACTTC
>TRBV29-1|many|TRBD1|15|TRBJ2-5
CSVGTGGLNQETQYF
TGCAGCGTAGGAACAGGGGGCCTAAACCAAGAGACCCAGTACTTC
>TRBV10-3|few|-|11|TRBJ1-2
CASVGSYGYTF
TGTGCCTCCGTCGGGTCCTATGGCTACACCTTC
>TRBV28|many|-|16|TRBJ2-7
CASSATGAEYLYEQYF
TGTGCCAGCAGTGCTACCGGAGCGGAGTACCTCTACGAGCAGTACTTC
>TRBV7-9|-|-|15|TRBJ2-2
CASSFSPANTGELFF
TGTGCCAGCAGCTTTAGTCCGGCGAACACCGGGGAGCTGTTTTTT
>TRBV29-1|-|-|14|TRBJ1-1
CSDLRQPKNTEAFF
TGCAGCGACCTTCGACAGCCTAAGAACACTGAAGCTTTCTTT
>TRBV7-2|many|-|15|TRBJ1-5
CASSEAAYSNQPQHF
TGTGCCAGCAGCGAGGCAGCATATAGCAATCAGCCCCAGCATTTT
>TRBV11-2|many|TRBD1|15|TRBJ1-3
CASSVQGALGNTIYF
TGTGCCAGCAGCGTACAGGGGGCGCTTGGAAACACCATATATTTT
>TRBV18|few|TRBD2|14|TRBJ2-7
CASSPGLEGYEQYF
TGTGCCAGCTCACCTGGACTAGAGGGCTACGAGCAGTACTTC
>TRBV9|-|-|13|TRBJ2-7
CASSVGSGREQYF
TGTGCCAGCAGTGTAGGATCCGGTCGGGAGCAGTACTTC
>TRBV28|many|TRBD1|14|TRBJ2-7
CASSVGDRAYEQYF
TGTGCCAGCAGTGTAGGGGACAGAGCCTACGAGCAGTACTTC
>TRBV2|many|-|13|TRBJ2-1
CASSVRANNEQFF
TGTGCCAGCAGTGTAAGGGCCAATAATGAGCAGTTCTTC
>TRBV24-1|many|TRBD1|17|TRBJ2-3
CATSDPRGTGVGDTQYF
TGTGCCACCAGTGACCCCCGAGGGACAGGGGTGGGAGATACGCAGTATTTT
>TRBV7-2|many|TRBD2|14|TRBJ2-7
CASSPERESYEQYF
TGTGCCAGCAGCCCAGAGCGGGAGTCCTACGAGCAGTACTTC
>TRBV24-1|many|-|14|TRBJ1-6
CATRRGSYNSPLHF
TGTGCCACCAGGAGGGGCTCCTATAATTCACCCCTCCACTTT
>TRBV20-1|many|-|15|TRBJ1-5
CSASQSGISNQPQHF
TGCAGTGCTAGTCAATCTGGGATAAGCAATCAGCCCCAGCATTTT
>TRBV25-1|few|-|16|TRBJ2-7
CASSETGPQAVYEQYF
TGTGCCAGCAGTGAAACCGGGCCCCAAGCCGTCTACGAGCAGTACTTC
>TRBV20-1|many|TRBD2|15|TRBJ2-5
CSAPTPASGGEAQYF
TGCAGTGCCCCTACCCCGGCTAGCGGGGGAGAGGCCCAGTACTTC
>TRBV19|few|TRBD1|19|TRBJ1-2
CASSRDRGTGGEPNYGYTF
TGTGCCAGTAGTCGCGACCGAGGGACAGGGGGCGAACCTAACTATGGCTACACCTTC
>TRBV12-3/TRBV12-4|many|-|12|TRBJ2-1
CASSNSGDEQFF
TGTGCCAGCAGTAATTCAGGGGATGAGCAGTTCTTC
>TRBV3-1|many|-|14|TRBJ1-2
CASSQDSSRYGYTF
TGTGCCAGCAGCCAAGATAGCAGTCGCTATGGCTACACCTTC
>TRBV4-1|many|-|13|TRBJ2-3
CASSHGSADTQYF
TGCGCCAGCAGCCATGGTAGCGCAGATACGCAGTATTTT
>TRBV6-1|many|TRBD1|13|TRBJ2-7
CASNRDSAYEQYF
TGTGCCAGCAACCGGGACAGCGCCTACGAGCAGTACTTC